A single sample is the source of the 15 T cell receptor beta chains below, sequenced in a study of blood T cell repertoires in COVID-19 (dated by TCRdb to 2020 to 2021). The method was the immunoSEQ multiplex PCR assay. Held by TCRdb, this immuneACCESS table contains in-frame sequences only and omits some clones. Under half of the omission traces to an unresolved V gene where checked; the cause of the rest is unknown. In this sample the table shows over 20,000 clones, around 70% of which occur a single time. Of the sample, 43% is held by the ten largest clones. The material sequenced was peripheral blood. The origin of the receptors is a woman at least 80 years old with acute or convalescent COVID-19.

A few counts support this clone. The identical CDR3 is also encoded by other nucleotide sequences in the sample. The rearrangement links TRBV28 to TRBJ1-2, with 11 bases identical to TRBD1. The germline gives CDR1 MDHEN, CDR2 SYDVKM. This CDR3 has 15 residues. After removal of 4 bases from V and 6 bases from J, the junction contained 7 bases not matched to a gene. CDR3 protein: CASSSPPGQGDGYTF. In nucleotides, the CDR3 is TGTGCCAGCAGTTCCCCCCCGGGACAGGGGGATGGCTACACCTTC.

The chain joins TRBV10-2 to TRBJ1-1; no firm D call. V was cut by 5 bases and J by 7 bases, with 17 bases left in between. Germline V gene sequence: CDR1 WSHSY, CDR2 SAAADI. This CDR3 contains 14 residues. The DNA of the CDR3 is TGCGCCAGCAGTTTAGACCCGGAGTGGGTTGAAGCTTTCTTT. Translating it yields CASSLDPEWVEAFF.

This rearrangement joins TRBV11-3 to TRBJ2-1, with D possibly being TRBD1 (5 bases). The germline V gene has CDR1 SGHNT and CDR2 YENEEA. This CDR3 spans 13 amino acids. The V end lost 2 bases, the J end lost 9 bases, and 11 bases lay between the germline ends. Here the CDR3 reads CASSLFSQGEQFF. In nucleotides, the CDR3 is TGTGCCAGCAGCTTATTTAGTCAGGGTGAGCAGTTCTTC.

This chain links TRBV6-1 with TRBJ2-5, with TRBD1 identical over 7 bases. V was pared by 0 bases and J by 4 bases, with 2 bases of the junction left unmatched. Germline lookup yields CDR1 MNHNS and CDR2 SASEGT. This CDR3 comprises 14 residues. The CDR3 is CASSEAQGIETQYF. In DNA, the CDR3 is TGTGCCAGCAGTGAAGCACAGGGGATAGAGACCCAGTACTTC.

The sample holds a few counts of this clone. The chain employs TRBV7-2 and TRBJ1-1; D is ambiguous. This CDR3 is 15 amino acids long. The V gene lost 0 bases and the J gene lost 6 bases, with 14 bases spanning the gap. Germline V gene data show CDR1 as SGHTA and CDR2 as FQGNSA. The CDR3 here is CASSLAIGATAEAFF. Written as DNA, the CDR3 is TGTGCCAGCAGCTTAGCGATCGGAGCCACGGCTGAAGCTTTCTTT.

The chain links TRBV2 to TRBJ1-5, with 8 positions matching TRBD1. This CDR3 is built from 16 residues. The germline V gene has CDR1 SNHLY and CDR2 FYNNEI. The junction had 7 bases not matched to a gene; V was cut back by 6 bases and J by 0 bases. The DNA of the CDR3 is TGTGCCAGCAGGGACGACAGGGGCAATAGCAATCAGCCCCAGCATTTT. Residues: CASRDDRGNSNQPQHF.

Only a few counts were recorded for this clone. This rearrangement joins TRBV7-2 to TRBJ1-6, with 7 positions matching TRBD1. Germline V gene data show CDR1 as SGHTA and CDR2 as FQGNSA. There are 13 residues in the CDR3. After removal of 5 bases from V and 9 bases from J, the junction contained 4 bases not matched to a gene. As DNA, the CDR3 is TGTGCCAGCAGCCCCGACAGGGTTTCACCCCTCCACTTT. Protein: CASSPDRVSPLHF.

This clone was picked up a small number of times. This chain connects TRBV15 to TRBJ2-7, with TRBD2 matching over 8 bases. The trim removed 4 bases at V and 0 bases at J, leaving 8 bases unmatched. Germline lookup yields CDR1 LNHNV and CDR2 YYDKDF (reference sequence). The CDR3 sequence is 16 residues long. Here the CDR3 DNA reads TGTGCCACCAGCACAACTTTAACTAGCGGCTCCTACGAGCAGTACTTC. Protein: CATSTTLTSGSYEQYF.

The rearrangement links TRBV28 to TRBJ1-1, with 9 bases identical to TRBD1. Germline trimming cut 10 bases from V and 0 bases from J; bases unmatched to any gene: 6. Germline V gene data show CDR1 as MDHEN and CDR2 as SYDVKM. CDR3 length: 14 residues. The CDR3 reads CATLDRGMNTEAFF. In nucleotides, the CDR3 is TGTGCCACCTTGGACAGGGGAATGAACACTGAAGCTTTCTTT.

V gene TRBV18 combines with J gene TRBJ1-6, with 11 bases lining up with TRBD1. The germline CDR1 and CDR2 sequences are KGHSH and LQKENI. Trimming removed 4 bases from V and 4 bases from J; junction bases left unmatched: 3. CDR3 length equals 16 residues. CDR3 loop: CASSLGQGAYNSPLHF. The CDR3 DNA reads TGTGCCAGCTCACTCGGACAGGGGGCTTATAATTCACCCCTCCACTTT. The full variable domain, with the rest looked up from reference TRBV18 and TRBJ1-6, is NAGVMQNPRHLVRRRGQEARLRCSPMKGHSHVYWYRQLPEEGLKFMVYLQKENIIDESGMPKERFSAEFPKEGPSILRIQQVVRGDSAAYFCASSLGQGAYNSPLHFGNGTRLTVT.

The genes are TRBV7-2 and TRBJ1-1, with 9 bases lining up with TRBD1. The V gene's germline CDR1 is SGHTA and CDR2 FQGNSA. The CDR3 is 13 amino acids. Trimming cost V 6 bases and J 3 bases; bases outside gene matches: 2. CDR3 DNA sequence: TGTGCCAGCAGGGGGACAGGGCACACTGAAGCTTTCTTT. Protein: CASRGTGHTEAFF.

This clone turned up a few times. The V and J genes are TRBV5-1 and TRBJ1-6; a weak D match, TRBD1 (5 bases). The V end was cut by 0 bases, the J end by 0 bases, with 7 bases between. The CDR3 consists of 16 residues. The germline V gene has CDR1 SGHRS and CDR2 YFSETQ. The CDR3 DNA follows: TGCGCCAGCAGCTTGGAGGGGAACTCCTATAATTCACCCCTCCACTTT. Residues: CASSLEGNSYNSPLHF. Full variable domain (missing parts from reference TRBV5-1 and TRBJ1-6): KAGVTQTPRYLIKTRGQQVTLSCSPISGHRSVSWYQQTPGQGLQFLFEYFSETQRNKGNFPGRFSGRQFSNSRSEMNVSTLELGDSALYLCASSLEGNSYNSPLHFGNGTRLTVT.

The V gene is TRBV9, the J gene TRBJ1-5; no reliable D call. Trimming took 0 bases from V and 7 from J, leaving 8 bases between them. The CDR3 is made up of 13 amino acids. Germline V CDR1 and CDR2: SGDLS, YYNGEE. The CDR3 DNA is TGTGCCAGCAGCGTAGACCCCGAGCAGCCCCAGCATTTT. It translates to CASSVDPEQPQHF.

This clone was seen more than once but under ten times. The J gene is TRBJ2-1, the V gene TRBV2, with 13 nucleotides matching TRBD2. The CDR3 consists of 18 residues. Per germline, CDR1 SNHLY and CDR2 FYNNEI. V lost 4 bases, J lost 0 bases, and 6 bases stayed unmatched. The CDR3 loop is CASSGGGLAGSSYNEQFF. The CDR3 DNA reads as TGTGCCAGCAGTGGAGGGGGACTAGCGGGAAGCTCCTACAATGAGCAGTTCTTC.

The rearrangement uses TRBV10-3 and TRBJ2-3, with TRBD2 identical over 9 bases. CDR3 length: 18 amino acids. V lost 3 bases, J lost 0 bases, and 10 bases stayed unmatched. Germline values: CDR1 ENHRY, CDR2 SYGVKD. The CDR3 sequence is CAISEYLGGGASTDTQYF. As DNA, the CDR3 is TGTGCCATCAGTGAATATTTGGGCGGGGGGGCAAGCACAGATACGCAGTATTTT.